These 15 T cell receptor beta chains came from one sample sequenced in a study of cytomegalovirus exposure and HLA in healthy donors. TCRdb keeps only in-frame clones here, not all; method: immunoSEQ multiplex PCR. The sample lists about 68,000 clones, 90% to 95% seen once, with just over 3% in the top ten. Sequencing was performed on PBMCs. These receptors were taken from a man between 18 and 29 years old in good health and CMV-seronegative.

The CDR3 DNA sequence: TGCGCCAGCAGCCAAGGTCTAGGGGAAAGCAATCAGCCCCAGCATTTT. Protein: CASSQGLGESNQPQHF. V and J are TRBV4-3 and TRBJ1-5; D is perhaps TRBD1 (5 bases). The ends were cut back, 1 base at V and 1 base at J, with 11 bases in the middle. The CDR3 runs to 16 residues. CDR1 and CDR2 from the germline V gene are LGHNA and YSLEER.

The V call is TRBV11-3, the J call TRBJ2-3; no definite D call. V lost 1 base, J lost 2 bases, and 4 bases lay in between. The germline V gene encodes CDR1 SGHNT and CDR2 YENEEA. CDR3 length: 13 amino acids. CDR3 nucleotides: TGTGCCAGCAGCTTAGTATACACAGATACGCAGTATTTT. It specifies CASSLVYTDTQYF.

The chain is built from TRBV20-1 and TRBJ1-1; D possibly corresponds to TRBD1 (5 bases). CDR1 is DFQATT, CDR2 SNEGSKA, per germline (reference sequence). This CDR3 spans 11 amino acids. V was trimmed by 3 bases and J by 7 bases, leaving 9 bases between them. CDR3 coding DNA: TGCAGTGCTAGGGGGGGGATTGAAGCTTTCTTT. Its translation: CSARGGIEAFF.

This chain links TRBV5-4 with TRBJ2-3, with D possibly matching TRBD1 (5 bases). Trimming shortened V by 4 bases and J by 0 bases, and 15 bases separated the two germline ends. CDR3 length: 16 residues. The germline V gene encodes CDR1 SGHNT and CDR2 YYREEE (reference sequence). The CDR3 DNA reads as TGTGCCAGCAGCCCCCGCGACAGACCCAGCACAGATACGCAGTATTTT. This encodes CASSPRDRPSTDTQYF.

The genes are TRBV30 and TRBJ2-7, with 8 positions matching TRBD2. The V gene's germline CDR1 is GTSNPN and CDR2 SVGIG (reference sequence). Trimming took 2 bases from V and 3 from J; bases not matched to a gene: 6. The CDR3 contains 14 residues. CDR3 bases: TGTGCCTGGAGTCCGGGACTAGGTCTCTACGAGCAGTACTTC. As protein: CAWSPGLGLYEQYF.

This chain joins TRBV2 and TRBJ2-7; 7 nucleotides align to TRBD2. CDR1 and CDR2 (germline): SNHLY, FYNNEI. V gave up 3 bases and J gave up 4 bases; unmatched junction bases: 6. This CDR3 is 14 amino acids long. The CDR3 DNA is TGTGCCAGCAGTGAGGGCAGGGAGGGATACGAGCAGTACTTC. Protein: CASSEGREGYEQYF.

CDR3 sequence (DNA): TGTGCCAGCAGTCCACCTCGAGGCAGGGCCCGCGAGCAGTACTTC. Translation: CASSPPRGRAREQYF. The V call is TRBV28, the J call TRBJ2-7; possible D gene TRBD1, 5 bases. The V gene's germline CDR1 is MDHEN and CDR2 SYDVKM. The CDR3 has 15 amino acids. V was pared by 5 bases and J by 6 bases, with 20 bases between.

The J gene is TRBJ2-3, the V gene TRBV5-1, with D hard to call. The CDR3 loop spans 14 amino acids. V lost 7 bases, J lost 2 bases, and 14 bases lay in between. Germline assignment: CDR1 SGHRS and CDR2 YFSETQ. The CDR3 DNA is TGCGCCAGCGATAAGGCGGAACCCACAGATACGCAGTATTTT. Translated: CASDKAEPTDTQYF.

The rearrangement links TRBV27 to TRBJ1-4; 8 bases map to TRBD1. Germline loops: CDR1 MNHEY, CDR2 SMNVEV (reference sequence). V dropped 2 bases and J dropped 8; count of bases not matched to a gene: 4. The CDR3 runs to 14 residues. The CDR3 region has the DNA TGTGCCAGCAGTTTAACAGGGGGGCAGGAAAAACTGTTTTTT. Protein sequence: CASSLTGGQEKLFF.

This chain joins TRBV29-1 and TRBJ2-3, with D perhaps TRBD1 (5 bases). The CDR3 loop spans 12 amino acids. The germline V gene encodes CDR1 SQVTM and CDR2 ANQGSEA. Trimming cost V 6 bases and J 0 bases, with 7 bases left between them. CDR3 DNA: TGCAGCGTCGGACAAAGCACAGATACGCAGTATTTT. Translating it yields CSVGQSTDTQYF.

The chain has TRBV10-3 and TRBJ1-1; 7 bases are a match to TRBD1. Trimming removed 6 bases from V and 10 bases from J; junction bases left unmatched: 5. The CDR3 length is 11 residues. Germline-derived CDR1 and CDR2 are ENHRY and SYGVKD. The DNA for the CDR3 is TGTGCCATCAGCACCACAGGGGTAGCTTTCTTT. It translates to CAISTTGVAFF.

The J gene is TRBJ2-3, the V gene TRBV7-8, with 8 bases matching TRBD2. In germline, CDR1 is SGHVS, CDR2 FQNEAQ. Losses at the gene ends were 1 base for V and 8 bases for J; bases not matched to a gene: 17. The CDR3 is 18 residues long. Here the CDR3 DNA reads TGTGCCAGCAGCTTAGTGGGAGGGTCGGGGGGGTCCCGGCGTACGCAGTATTTT. Translating gives CASSLVGGSGGSRRTQYF.

The genes are TRBV5-4 and TRBJ2-7, with 7 bases aligning to TRBD2. This CDR3 spans 15 amino acids. Trimming at V came to 5 bases and at J to 5 bases, leaving 13 bases not matched to a gene. Germline V gene lookup returns CDR1 SGHNT and CDR2 YYREEE (reference sequence). CDR3 sequence (DNA): TGTGCCAGCAGACCCCCGAGCGGGACCCCCCACGAGCAGTACTTC. This encodes CASRPPSGTPHEQYF.

CDR3 in amino acids: CAGDQDREDYGYTF. As DNA, the CDR3 is TGTGCCGGGGATCAGGACAGGGAGGACTATGGCTACACCTTC. The V gene is TRBV2, the J gene TRBJ1-2; 8 bases are a match to TRBD1. Germline V gene lookup returns CDR1 SNHLY and CDR2 FYNNEI. V gave up 11 bases and J gave up 3 bases; unmatched junction bases: 11. The CDR3 covers 14 residues.

The chain has TRBV7-3 and TRBJ2-7; possible D gene TRBD1, 5 bases. Trimming took 5 bases from V and 0 from J, leaving 14 bases between them. The CDR3 covers 15 residues. Germline CDR1 SGHTA, CDR2 FQGTGA. The CDR3 region is CASSPGAASSYEQYF. CDR3 nucleotide sequence: TGTGCCAGCAGCCCTGGGGCTGCTAGCTCCTACGAGCAGTACTTC.